Listed below are T cell receptor beta chains from one sample, sequenced in a study of T cells after posttransplantation cyclophosphamide. Profiled with immunoSEQ multiplex PCR; TCRdb holds only in-frame clones, not every one. The sample contains tens of thousands of clones, approximately 94% of which appear only once. Material: PBMCs. All receptors come from a woman in her 30s in good health and a related stem cell transplant donor. The CDR3 runs from the conserved cysteine through the conserved F or W. The D gene is left open where the match is weak. For some rows the clone size is stated as once, few or many, or as a class when expanded; others skip it.

j_call v_call d_call clone_size cdr3_aa cdr3_nt
TRBJ1-5 TRBV6-1 . . CASSEPGNQPQHF TGTGCCAGCAGTGAACCAGGCAATCAGCCCCAGCATTTT
TRBJ1-3 TRBV18 . . CASSHRESRNTIYF TGTGCCAGCTCGCACAGGGAAAGCAGAAACACCATATATTTT
TRBJ2-7 TRBV10-2 . once CASSGLGEQYF TGCGCCAGCAGTGGCCTAGGCGAGCAGTACTTC
TRBJ2-3 TRBV9 . . CASSRDFRTDTQYF TGTGCCAGCAGCCGGGACTTCCGCACAGATACGCAGTATTTT
TRBJ1-2 TRBV19 . . CASSRTVYGYTF TGTGCCAGTTCCAGGACAGTCTATGGCTACACCTTC
TRBJ2-1 TRBV10-3 TRBD2 . CAIREGTSGNEQFF TGTGCCATCAGGGAGGGGACTAGCGGCAATGAGCAGTTCTTC
TRBJ2-3 TRBV7-8 TRBD2 . CASSILAGGLEDTQYF TGTGCCAGCAGCATATTAGCGGGGGGGCTTGAAGATACGCAGTATTTT
TRBJ1-6 TRBV19 . . CASSIGGRSPLHF TGTGCCAGTAGTATCGGAGGGCGTTCACCCCTCCACTTT
TRBJ1-6 TRBV6-6 TRBD1 . CASSYSTGANSPLHF TGTGCCAGCAGTTACTCGACAGGGGCCAATTCACCCCTCCACTTT
TRBJ1-2 TRBV27 . once CASSLGGVRGNYGYTF TGTGCCAGCAGTTTAGGAGGGGTTCGAGGGAACTATGGCTACACCTTC
TRBJ1-6 TRBV5-6 TRBD1 . CASRSTGGRNSYNSPLHF TGTGCCAGCAGGTCGACAGGGGGCAGGAACTCCTATAATTCACCCCTCCACTTT
TRBJ1-2 TRBV19 TRBD1 . CASSPQGRGYGYTF TGTGCCAGTAGTCCACAGGGGCGCGGCTATGGCTACACCTTC
TRBJ1-3 TRBV4-1 . . CASGGLTGNTIYF TGCGCCAGCGGCGGCCTCACTGGAAACACCATATATTTT
TRBJ2-7 TRBV12-1 . . CASSTLEWRPIRLSSYEQYF TGTGCCAGCAGTACTTTAGAGTGGCGGCCTATTCGCTTGAGCTCCTACGAGCAGTACTTC
TRBJ2-7 TRBV7-8 . . CASSRTRLVGIDEQYF TGTGCCAGCAGCCGAACCAGATTAGTCGGGATAGACGAGCAGTACTTC
TRBJ2-7 TRBV6-1 . . CASSGYWSSYEQYF TGTGCCAGCAGTGGATACTGGAGCTCCTACGAGCAGTACTTC
TRBJ2-1 TRBV13 . . CASSLGRDYNEQFF TGTGCCAGCAGCTTAGGCCGGGATTACAATGAGCAGTTCTTC
TRBJ1-2 TRBV4-3 TRBD1 once CASSRVTGDEGYTF TGCGCCAGCAGCCGCGTGACAGGGGATGAAGGCTACACCTTC
TRBJ1-5 TRBV28 TRBD1 . CASSLGTGSNQPQHF TGTGCCAGCAGTTTAGGGACAGGGAGCAATCAGCCCCAGCATTTT
TRBJ2-3 TRBV27 . . CASSPSGVGTDTQYF TGTGCCAGCAGCCCTTCAGGGGTGGGCACAGATACGCAGTATTTT
TRBJ1-1 TRBV2 . . CASSHRVRTEAFF TGTGCCAGCAGTCACAGGGTCCGGACTGAAGCTTTCTTT
TRBJ2-3 TRBV7-9 TRBD2 . CASSFGTSDTQYF TGTGCCAGCAGCTTCGGGACTAGCGATACGCAGTATTTT
TRBJ1-1 TRBV18 . . CASSPSRGTEAFF TGTGCCAGCTCACCCAGTCGGGGTACTGAAGCTTTCTTT